The present T cell receptor beta chain was sequenced within a study of cytomegalovirus exposure and HLA in healthy donors. Study-level points and caveats: A later analysis reportedly identified an Asian-associated ancestry cluster as carrying fewer N-insertions than the approximately 670-donor mean. A few V segments could not be told apart, such as TRBV6-2 and TRBV6-3, and were left out.

PCR used 60 Vbeta primers and 13 Jbeta primers. The table came from immunoSEQ multiplex PCR; TCRdb's copy has only in-frame clones and leaves some out. The sample includes about 120,000 clones, roughly four fifths of them seen just once. J gave up 6 bases and V 4 bases, and 6 bases lay outside the gene matches. The germline V gene has CDR1 SGHDT and CDR2 YYEEEE. CDR3 length: 14 residues. Of note for this clone: Antigen unknown.

Material: PBMCs. The sequence was collected from a man aged 35 to 55 in good health and CMV-seronegative. The chain has TRBV5-6 and TRBJ2-2; 7 positions match TRBD1. CDR3 region: CASSKDRVPGELFF. The CDR3, as DNA: TGTGCCAGCAGCAAAGACAGGGTCCCCGGGGAGCTGTTTTTT.